What follows are 9 T cell receptor beta chains derived from one specimen sequenced in a study of blood T cell repertoires in COVID-19 (TCRdb year 2020). The library was obtained by the immunoSEQ multiplex PCR assay. As stored in TCRdb, this immuneACCESS dataset retains in-frame rearrangements with V and J assigned. A fraction of the clones does not appear; measured against another copy, unresolved V genes explain less than half of the discrepancy, and the remainder lacks a known reason. This sample comprises 130,000 or so clones, approximately 71% of them detected only once. Of the sample, 2% to 2.5% falls within the top ten clones. Sequencing was carried out using peripheral blood. The source is a woman in her 70s with acute or convalescent COVID-19.

The gene calls are TRBV4-3 and TRBJ2-3, with D maybe TRBD2 (6 bases). The CDR3 is 14 residues long. Germline assignment: CDR1 LGHNA and CDR2 YSLEER. Trimming pared 1 base from V and 8 bases from J, leaving 13 bases between. CDR3 in amino acids: CASSQVRVEGTQYF. The CDR3 region has the DNA TGCGCCAGCAGCCAAGTGCGGGTGGAGGGTACGCAGTATTTT.

The chain combines TRBV27 with TRBJ2-2; 10 bases fit TRBD2. V shed 8 bases, J shed 6 bases, and the junction held 12 bases outside the gene matches. This CDR3 is 16 amino acids long. Per the germline V gene, CDR1 is MNHEY and CDR2 is SMNVEV (reference sequence). The CDR3 DNA is TGTGCCAGCTGGGGAATTCTAGCGGGGGTTGCCGGGGAGCTGTTTTTT. Protein: CASWGILAGVAGELFF.

The gene calls are TRBV19 and TRBJ2-7; TRBD1 aligns across 7 bases. The CDR3 contains 13 residues. Looked up from germline, CDR1 is LNHDA and CDR2 is SQIVND (reference sequence). V was clipped by 6 bases and J by 3 bases; unmatched bases: 5. The CDR3 here is CASSRGQFYEQYF. The CDR3 DNA is TGTGCCAGTAGCCGGGGACAGTTCTACGAGCAGTACTTC.

This sequence joins TRBV7-8 and TRBJ2-2, with 9 bases lining up with TRBD2. Germline V lookup: CDR1 SGHVS, CDR2 FQNEAQ. This CDR3 contains 17 residues. The junction had 8 bases not matched to a gene; V was cut back by 0 bases and J by 6 bases. The CDR3 here is CASSLASGGRASGELFF. Written as DNA, the CDR3 is TGTGCCAGCAGCTTAGCGTCCGGCGGGAGGGCCTCCGGGGAGCTGTTTTTT.

V is TRBV28 and J is TRBJ1-3; D gene ambiguous. Germline CDR1 MDHEN, CDR2 SYDVKM. The CDR3 length is 13 residues. The V end was cut by 6 bases, the J end by 2 bases, with 8 bases between. The CDR3: CASRASPGNTIYF. CDR3 coding DNA: TGTGCCAGCAGAGCGAGCCCTGGAAACACCATATATTTT.

The genes are TRBV7-8 and TRBJ2-7; 10 bases agree with TRBD1. CDR3 length: 14 residues. Germline values: CDR1 SGHVS, CDR2 FQNEAQ. The V and J ends lost 4 bases and 7 bases, in that order; junction bases with no gene match: 7. The CDR3 nucleotides read TGTGCCAGCAGCTCCACGGGACAGGGGCGAGAGCAGTACTTC. Amino acid sequence: CASSSTGQGREQYF.

The chain couples TRBV6-6 to TRBJ1-3; D is undetermined. The CDR3 is made up of 16 amino acids. The V end was cut by 8 bases, the J end by 8 bases, with 25 bases between. Germline values: CDR1 MNHNY, CDR2 SVGAGI (reference sequence). The CDR3 reads CASDLTQRGLPHTIYF. Here the CDR3 DNA reads TGTGCCAGCGACTTAACCCAGCGGGGTCTCCCCCACACCATATATTTT.

This clone turned up a few times. The chain links TRBV5-6 to TRBJ2-7, with TRBD2 as a possible D gene (6 bases). Germline CDR1 and CDR2: SGHDT and YYEEEE. Trimming shortened V by 4 bases and J by 2 bases, and 10 bases separated the two germline ends. The CDR3 has 13 residues. Written as DNA, the CDR3 is TGTGCCAGCAGCCGCGGGACCACCTACGAGCAGTACTTC. This translates into CASSRGTTYEQYF.

CDR3 protein: CASSTDREGYNEQFF. The CDR3 nucleotides are TGTGCCAGCAGTACTGACAGGGAAGGATACAATGAGCAGTTCTTC. The V call is TRBV6-2 or TRBV6-3, the J call TRBJ2-1; 7 bases are shared with TRBD1. The V gene's germline CDR1 is MNHEY and CDR2 SVGEGT. This CDR3 comprises 15 residues. The V gene end was trimmed by 5 bases and the J gene end by 4 bases; junction bases not matched to a gene: 8.